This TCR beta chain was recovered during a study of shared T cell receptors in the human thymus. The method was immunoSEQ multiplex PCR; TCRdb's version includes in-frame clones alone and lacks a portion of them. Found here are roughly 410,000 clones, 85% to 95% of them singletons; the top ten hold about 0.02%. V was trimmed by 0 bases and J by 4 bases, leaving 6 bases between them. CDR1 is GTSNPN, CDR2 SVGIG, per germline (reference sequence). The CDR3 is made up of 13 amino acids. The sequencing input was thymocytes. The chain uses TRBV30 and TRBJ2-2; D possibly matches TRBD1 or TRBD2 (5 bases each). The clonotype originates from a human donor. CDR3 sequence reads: CAWSVGGTGELFF. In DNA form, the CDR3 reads TGTGCCTGGAGTGTTGGGGGCACCGGGGAGCTGTTTTTT.